This T cell receptor (beta chain) was sequenced for a study of control samples from healthy donors and cancer patients. V dropped 5 bases and J dropped 4; count of bases not matched to a gene: 7. Germline CDR1 is SGHAT and CDR2 is FQDESV (reference sequence). The CDR3 has 15 residues. Sequencing used immunoSEQ multiplex PCR; TCRdb keeps in-frame clones, though not all of them. The sample holds some 130,000 clones, roughly 91% seen once. This receptor was identified in a man between 50 and 59 years old with head and neck cancer. Sequencing input: PBMCs. V gene TRBV11-1 combines with J gene TRBJ2-1, with 8 bases fitting TRBD2. CDR3 region: CASSPAGGPYNEQFF. CDR3 DNA sequence: TGTGCCAGCAGCCCGGCGGGGGGCCCATACAATGAGCAGTTCTTC.